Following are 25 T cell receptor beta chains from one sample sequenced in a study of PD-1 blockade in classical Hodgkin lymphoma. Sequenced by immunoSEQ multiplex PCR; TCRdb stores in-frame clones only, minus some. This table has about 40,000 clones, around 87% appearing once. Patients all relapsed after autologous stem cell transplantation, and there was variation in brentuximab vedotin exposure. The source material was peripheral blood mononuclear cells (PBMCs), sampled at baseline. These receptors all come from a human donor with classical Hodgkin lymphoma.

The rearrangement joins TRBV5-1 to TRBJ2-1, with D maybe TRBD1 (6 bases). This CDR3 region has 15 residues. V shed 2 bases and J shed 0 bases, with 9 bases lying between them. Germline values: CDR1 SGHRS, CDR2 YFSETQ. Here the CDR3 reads CASSFGTNSYNEQFF. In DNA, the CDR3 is TGCGCCAGCAGCTTCGGGACAAACTCCTACAATGAGCAGTTCTTC. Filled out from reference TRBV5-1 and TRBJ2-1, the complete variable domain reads KAGVTQTPRYLIKTRGQQVTLSCSPISGHRSVSWYQQTPGQGLQFLFEYFSETQRNKGNFPGRFSGRQFSNSRSEMNVSTLELGDSALYLCASSFGTNSYNEQFFGPGTRLTVL.

CDR3 bases: TGTGCCAGTAGTCTCGCCTACAATGAGCAGTTCTTC. Translated, it gives CASSLAYNEQFF. V gene TRBV19 combines with J gene TRBJ2-1; D is unclear. The CDR3 contains 12 residues. Germline V gives CDR1 LNHDA, CDR2 SQIVND (reference sequence). V lost 5 bases and J lost 2, with 4 bases in between.

The CDR3 DNA reads as TGTGCCAGCAGTTCCTGGACAGGGCATGGCTACACCTTC. The encoded protein is CASSSWTGHGYTF. V is TRBV27 and J is TRBJ1-2, with 8 bases lining up with TRBD1. Germline loops: CDR1 MNHEY, CDR2 SMNVEV (reference sequence). J was trimmed by 6 bases and V by 4 bases; bases with no gene match: 4. The CDR3 runs to 13 residues.

The CDR3 sequence: CASSSRGKTGELFF. The CDR3 DNA is TGTGCCAGCAGCTCCAGGGGGAAAACCGGGGAGCTGTTTTTT. This sequence joins TRBV6-6 and TRBJ2-2; TRBD1 agrees at 7 bases. Germline CDR1 reads MNHNY; CDR2 reads SVGAGI (reference sequence). The CDR3 consists of 14 residues. The ends lost 6 bases at V and 5 bases at J; junction bases unmatched: 6.

The CDR3 reads CASSERTGDMVGYTF. The CDR3 bases are TGTGCCAGCAGCGAACGGACAGGGGACATGGTGGGCTACACCTTC. The V gene is TRBV7-3, the J gene TRBJ1-2, with TRBD1 matching 9 bases. Germline CDR1 is SGHTA and CDR2 is FQGTGA. CDR3 length: 15 residues. V lost 5 bases and J lost 8; bases outside the gene matches: 12.

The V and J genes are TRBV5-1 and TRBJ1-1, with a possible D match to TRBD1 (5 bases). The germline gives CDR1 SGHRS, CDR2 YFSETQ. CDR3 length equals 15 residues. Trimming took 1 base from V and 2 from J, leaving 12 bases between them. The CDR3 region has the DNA TGCGCCAGCAGCTTGACGGCGGGGACCAACACTGAAGCTTTCTTT. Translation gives CASSLTAGTNTEAFF.

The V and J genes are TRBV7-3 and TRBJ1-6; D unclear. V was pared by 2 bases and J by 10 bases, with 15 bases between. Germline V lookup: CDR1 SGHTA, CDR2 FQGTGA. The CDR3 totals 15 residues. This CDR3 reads CASSLWGGKESPLHF. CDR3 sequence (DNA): TGTGCCAGCAGCTTATGGGGAGGGAAGGAATCACCCCTCCACTTT.

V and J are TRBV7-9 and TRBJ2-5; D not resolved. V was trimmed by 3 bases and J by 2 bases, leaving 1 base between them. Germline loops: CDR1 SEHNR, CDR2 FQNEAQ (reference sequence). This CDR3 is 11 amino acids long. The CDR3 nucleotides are TGTGCCAGCAGCTTGCAAGAGACCCAGTACTTC. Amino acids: CASSLQETQYF.

In DNA, the CDR3 is TGTGCCAGCAAAACAACGGGGCAGCCCCAGCATTTT. Protein sequence: CASKTTGQPQHF. The V gene is TRBV6-5, the J gene TRBJ1-5; D gene unclear. Trimming cost V 7 bases and J 7 bases, with 11 bases left between them. The CDR3 covers 12 residues. Germline CDR1 reads MNHEY; CDR2 reads SVGAGI.

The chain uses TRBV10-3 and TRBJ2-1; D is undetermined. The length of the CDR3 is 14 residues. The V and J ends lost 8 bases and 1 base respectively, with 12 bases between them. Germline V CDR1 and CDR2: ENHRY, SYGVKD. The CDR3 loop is CAILDQLSYNEQFF. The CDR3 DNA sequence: TGTGCCATCCTCGATCAGCTGTCCTACAATGAGCAGTTCTTC.

CDR3: CASSLALTVLYGYTF. CDR3 sequence (DNA): TGTGCCAGCAGCTTAGCCTTGACAGTCCTCTATGGCTACACCTTC. The V call is TRBV7-2, the J call TRBJ1-2; tentative D call: TRBD1 (5 bases). V was clipped by 0 bases and J by 4 bases, with 12 bases between them. Looked up from germline, CDR1 is SGHTA and CDR2 is FQGNSA. The CDR3 is 15 residues long.

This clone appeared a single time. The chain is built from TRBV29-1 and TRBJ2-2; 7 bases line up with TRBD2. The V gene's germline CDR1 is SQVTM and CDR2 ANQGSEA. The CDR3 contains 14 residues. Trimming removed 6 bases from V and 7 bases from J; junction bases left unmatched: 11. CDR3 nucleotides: TGCAGCGTCGTGGGGGAGGGCCTTGGCGGGGAGCTGTTTTTT. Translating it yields CSVVGEGLGGELFF.

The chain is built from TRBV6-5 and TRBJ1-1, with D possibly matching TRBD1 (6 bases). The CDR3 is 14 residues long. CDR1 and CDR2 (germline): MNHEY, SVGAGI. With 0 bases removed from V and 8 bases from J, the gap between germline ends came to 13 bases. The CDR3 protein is CASSYSGARGEAFF. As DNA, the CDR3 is TGTGCCAGCAGTTACTCGGGCGCGAGGGGGGAAGCTTTCTTT.

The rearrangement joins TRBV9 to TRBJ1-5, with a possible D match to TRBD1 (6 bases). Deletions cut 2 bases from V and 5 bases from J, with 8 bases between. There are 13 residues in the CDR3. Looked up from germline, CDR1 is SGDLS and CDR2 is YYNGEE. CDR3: CASSVEGDQPQHF. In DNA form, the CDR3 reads TGTGCCAGCAGCGTCGAGGGGGATCAGCCCCAGCATTTT.

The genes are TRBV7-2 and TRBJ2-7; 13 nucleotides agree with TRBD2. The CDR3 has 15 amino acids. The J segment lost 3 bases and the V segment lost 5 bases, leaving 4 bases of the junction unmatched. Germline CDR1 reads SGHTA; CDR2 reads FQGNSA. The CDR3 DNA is TGTGCCAGCAGCCGGACTAGCGGGAGCTTCTACGAGCAGTACTTC. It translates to CASSRTSGSFYEQYF.

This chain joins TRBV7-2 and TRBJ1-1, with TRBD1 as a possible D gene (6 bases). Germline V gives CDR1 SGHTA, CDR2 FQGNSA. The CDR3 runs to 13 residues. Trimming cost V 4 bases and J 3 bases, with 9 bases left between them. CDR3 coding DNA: TGTGCCAGCAGCTCACAGGGCGACACTGAAGCTTTCTTT. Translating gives CASSSQGDTEAFF.

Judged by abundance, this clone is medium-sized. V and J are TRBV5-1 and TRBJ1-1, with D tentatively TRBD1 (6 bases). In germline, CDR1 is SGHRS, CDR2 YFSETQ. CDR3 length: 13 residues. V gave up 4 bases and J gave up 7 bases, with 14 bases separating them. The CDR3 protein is CASSQTGHSEAFF. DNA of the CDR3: TGCGCCAGCAGCCAGACGGGACACAGTGAAGCTTTCTTT. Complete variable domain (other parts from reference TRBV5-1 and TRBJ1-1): KAGVTQTPRYLIKTRGQQVTLSCSPISGHRSVSWYQQTPGQGLQFLFEYFSETQRNKGNFPGRFSGRQFSNSRSEMNVSTLELGDSALYLCASSQTGHSEAFFGQGTRLTVV.

CDR3: CASSVGHPTGELFF. The CDR3 DNA sequence: TGTGCCAGCAGCGTGGGTCACCCCACCGGGGAGCTGTTTTTT. The rearrangement links TRBV7-2 to TRBJ2-2; D ambiguous. V was clipped by 5 bases and J by 4 bases, with 11 bases between them. The CDR3 loop spans 14 amino acids. Germline lookup yields CDR1 SGHTA and CDR2 FQGNSA.

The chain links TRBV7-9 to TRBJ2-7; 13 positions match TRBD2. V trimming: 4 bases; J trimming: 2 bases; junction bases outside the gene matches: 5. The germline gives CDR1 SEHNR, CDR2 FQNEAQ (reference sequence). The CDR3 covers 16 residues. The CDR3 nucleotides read TGTGCCAGCAGCTCCTTACTAGCGGGAGGGACCTACGAGCAGTACTTC. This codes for CASSSLLAGGTYEQYF.

CDR3 in DNA: TGTGCCAGCAGTTCCTCCGACAGGGTCGACGAGCAGTACTTC. This encodes CASSSSDRVDEQYF. V and J are TRBV6-5 and TRBJ2-7; TRBD1 agrees at 7 bases. There are 14 residues in the CDR3. V dropped 4 bases and J dropped 5; count of bases not matched to a gene: 8. Looked up from germline, CDR1 is MNHEY and CDR2 is SVGAGI.

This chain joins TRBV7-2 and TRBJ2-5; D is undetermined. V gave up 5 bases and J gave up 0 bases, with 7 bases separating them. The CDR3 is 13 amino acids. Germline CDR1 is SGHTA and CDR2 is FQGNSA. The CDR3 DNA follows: TGTGCCAGCAGCCCATTCCACCAAGAGACCCAGTACTTC. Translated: CASSPFHQETQYF.

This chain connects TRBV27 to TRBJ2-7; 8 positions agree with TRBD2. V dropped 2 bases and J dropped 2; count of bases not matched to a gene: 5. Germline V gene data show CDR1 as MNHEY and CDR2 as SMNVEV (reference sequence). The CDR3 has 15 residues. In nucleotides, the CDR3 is TGTGCCAGCAGTTTAGGGGTAGCGGGGACCTACGAGCAGTACTTC. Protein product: CASSLGVAGTYEQYF.

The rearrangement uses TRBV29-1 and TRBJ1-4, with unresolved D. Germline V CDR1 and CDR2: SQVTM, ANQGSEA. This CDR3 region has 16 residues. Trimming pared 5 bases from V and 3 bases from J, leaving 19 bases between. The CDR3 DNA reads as TGCAGCGTTTTCATCGGCCAACCGGGCGCTAATGAAAAACTGTTTTTT. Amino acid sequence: CSVFIGQPGANEKLFF.

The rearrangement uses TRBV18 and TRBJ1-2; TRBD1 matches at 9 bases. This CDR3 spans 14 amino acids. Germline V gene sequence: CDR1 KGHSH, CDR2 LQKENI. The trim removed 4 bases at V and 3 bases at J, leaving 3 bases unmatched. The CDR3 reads CASSRDREDYGYTF. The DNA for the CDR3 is TGTGCCAGCTCACGGGACAGGGAGGACTATGGCTACACCTTC.

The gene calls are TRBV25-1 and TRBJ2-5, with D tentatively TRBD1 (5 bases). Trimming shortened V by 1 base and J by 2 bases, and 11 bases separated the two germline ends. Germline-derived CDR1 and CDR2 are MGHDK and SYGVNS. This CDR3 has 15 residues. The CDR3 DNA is TGTGCCAGCAGTGAATTCTCTCCAGGGCAAGAGACCCAGTACTTC. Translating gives CASSEFSPGQETQYF.